This section outlines one TCR beta chain sequence together with its context. Its matching antigen is unknown. TCRdb's copy holds only in-frame clones and misses some; the assay was immunoSEQ multiplex PCR. The repertoire has about 47,000 clones, around 80% of them found once; the top ten carry about 20%. This entry is derived from a study of PD-1 blockade in classical Hodgkin lymphoma. Points from the study as a whole: Those starting nivolumab under 1 year post-ASCT were excluded. Newly diagnosed and completely responding patients shared comparable baseline diversity. At baseline, newly diagnosed patients reportedly showed less TCR diversity than healthy donors.

As to time point: cycle 4 day 1 (C4D1), after five to seven weeks of nivolumab. Relapse was seen in all patients after autologous stem cell transplantation, and brentuximab vedotin exposure was variable. The clonotype comes from a human donor with classical Hodgkin lymphoma. This material consisted of peripheral blood mononuclear cells (PBMCs), taken before the fourth cycle of nivolumab.

The CDR3 is CASSQDQTDWQPQHF. In DNA form, the CDR3 reads TGCGCCAGCAGCCAAGATCAGACAGACTGGCAGCCCCAGCATTTT. This chain uses TRBV4-1 with TRBJ1-5; tentatively, D is TRBD1 (5 bases). This CDR3 spans 15 amino acids. The germline V and J ends were trimmed by 0 bases and 7 bases, with 13 bases remaining between them. Germline V gene data show CDR1 as MGHRA and CDR2 as YSYEKL.